This entry describes one T cell receptor beta chain. The antigen remains undetermined. The data are from a study of OX40 agonist ivuxolimab in advanced cancers. Study details: Ivuxolimab, an agonistic anti-OX40 (CD134) antibody, was given to patients. Study results and caveats: On average, CD8+ T cells had more expanded clones than CD4+.

Patients were ruled out by autoimmune disease history or systemic immunosuppression. At cycle 4 day 1, cycle 7 day 1, and baseline, blood was sampled. CDR3 length: 14 amino acids. Germline CDR1 is SGHTA and CDR2 is FQGTGA. V lost 4 bases to trimming and J lost 5 bases, with 13 bases between them. This table comes from immunoSEQ multiplex PCR, and its TCRdb copy is limited to in-frame clones, with some not included. The table shows 87,000 or so clones, with around nine tenths occurring only once. V usage is TRBV7-3 and J usage is TRBJ2-3; D is undetermined. The material was CD4+ or CD8+ T cells sorted from blood, obtained in a trial of the OX40 agonist ivuxolimab. This clonotype was obtained from an adult with an advanced solid tumor such as melanoma, head and neck, liver or kidney cancer. The CDR3 region is CASSSSPAKDTQYF. The CDR3 DNA reads as TGTGCCAGCAGCTCCTCCCCAGCGAAAGATACGCAGTATTTT.